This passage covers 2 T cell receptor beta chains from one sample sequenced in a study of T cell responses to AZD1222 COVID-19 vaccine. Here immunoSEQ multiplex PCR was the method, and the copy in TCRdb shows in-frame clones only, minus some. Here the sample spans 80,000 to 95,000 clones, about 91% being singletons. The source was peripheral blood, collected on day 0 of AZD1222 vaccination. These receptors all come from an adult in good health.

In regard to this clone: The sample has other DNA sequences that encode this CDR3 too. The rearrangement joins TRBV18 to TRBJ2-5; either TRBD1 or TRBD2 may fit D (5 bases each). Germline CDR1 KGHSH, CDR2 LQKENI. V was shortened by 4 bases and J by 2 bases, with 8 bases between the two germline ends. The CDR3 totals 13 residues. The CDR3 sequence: CASSRGSQETQYF. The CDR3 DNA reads TGTGCCAGCTCACGGGGGAGTCAAGAGACCCAGTACTTC.

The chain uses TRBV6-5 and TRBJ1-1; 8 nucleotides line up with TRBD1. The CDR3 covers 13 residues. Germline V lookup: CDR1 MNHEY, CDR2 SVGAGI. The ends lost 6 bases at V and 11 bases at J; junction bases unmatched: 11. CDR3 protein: CASRKAGGVVAFF. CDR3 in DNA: TGTGCCAGCAGAAAGGCAGGGGGCGTCGTGGCTTTCTTT.